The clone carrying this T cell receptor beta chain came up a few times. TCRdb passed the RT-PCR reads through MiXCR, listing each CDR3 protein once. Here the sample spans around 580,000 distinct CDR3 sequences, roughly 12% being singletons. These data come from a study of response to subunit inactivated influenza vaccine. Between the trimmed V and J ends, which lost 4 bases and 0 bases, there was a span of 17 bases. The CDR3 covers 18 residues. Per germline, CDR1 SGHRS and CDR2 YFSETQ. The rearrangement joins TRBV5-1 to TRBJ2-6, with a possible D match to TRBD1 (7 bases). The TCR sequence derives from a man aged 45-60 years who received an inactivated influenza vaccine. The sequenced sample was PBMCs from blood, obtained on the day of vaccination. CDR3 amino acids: CASSPGGGSFSGANVLTF. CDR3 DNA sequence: TGCGCCAGCAGCCCAGGAGGGGGCTCTTTCTCTGGGGCCAACGTCCTGACTTTC.